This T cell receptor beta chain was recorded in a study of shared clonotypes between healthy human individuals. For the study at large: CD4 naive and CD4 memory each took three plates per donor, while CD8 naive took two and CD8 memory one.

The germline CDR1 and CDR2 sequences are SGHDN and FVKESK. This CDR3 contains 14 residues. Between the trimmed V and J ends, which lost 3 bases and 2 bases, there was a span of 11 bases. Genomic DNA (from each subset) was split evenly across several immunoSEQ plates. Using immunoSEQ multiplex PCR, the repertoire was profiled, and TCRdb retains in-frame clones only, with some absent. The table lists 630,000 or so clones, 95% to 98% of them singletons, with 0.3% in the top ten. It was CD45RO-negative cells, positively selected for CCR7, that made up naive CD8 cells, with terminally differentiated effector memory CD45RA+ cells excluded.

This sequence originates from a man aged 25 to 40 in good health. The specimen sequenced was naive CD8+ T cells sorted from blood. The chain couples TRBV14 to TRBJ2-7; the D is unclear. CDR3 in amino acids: CASSQLVSAYEQYF. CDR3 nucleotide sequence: TGTGCCAGCAGCCAGTTAGTGTCAGCCTACGAGCAGTACTTC.